The clone carrying this T cell receptor (beta chain) was seen a few times. What it recognizes is unknown. The data are from a study of CD8 T cells in ankylosing spondylitis. For TCR beta, libraries came from quantitative 5'-RACE with molecular barcodes. Each CDR3 protein gets one entry after TCRdb re-called the 5' RACE reads with MiXCR. The table includes roughly 300,000 distinct CDR3 sequences, less than 10% detected once. Study-wide points: Reports say disease-linked clones showed up significantly more in matched ankylosing spondylitis synovial fluid. For ankylosing spondylitis blood, a TCR beta motif of roughly 8 highly homologous variants appeared characteristic. There were earlier reports of some motif variants in reactive arthritis synovial fluid and blood.

Material: blood, either unsorted or a sorted T cell fraction (not recorded which). This clonotype was obtained from a male donor with ankylosing spondylitis.

The chain's CDR3 is CASSLLGAYTDTQYF. The CDR3 DNA reads as TGTGCCAGCAGCTTATTGGGGGCGTACACAGATACGCAGTATTTT. The chain recombines TRBV7-2 with TRBJ2-3; the D gene is possibly TRBD1 (6 bases). V lost 2 bases and J lost 2, with 11 bases in between. From germline, CDR1 is SGHTA and CDR2 FQGNSA. This CDR3 is 15 amino acids long. Drawing the rest from reference TRBV7-2 and TRBJ2-3, the complete variable domain is GAGVSQSPSNKVTEKGKDVELRCDPISGHTALYWYRQSLGQGLEFLIYFQGNSAPDKSGLPSDRFSAERTGGSVSTLTIQRTQQEDSAVYLCASSLLGAYTDTQYFGPGTRLTVL.